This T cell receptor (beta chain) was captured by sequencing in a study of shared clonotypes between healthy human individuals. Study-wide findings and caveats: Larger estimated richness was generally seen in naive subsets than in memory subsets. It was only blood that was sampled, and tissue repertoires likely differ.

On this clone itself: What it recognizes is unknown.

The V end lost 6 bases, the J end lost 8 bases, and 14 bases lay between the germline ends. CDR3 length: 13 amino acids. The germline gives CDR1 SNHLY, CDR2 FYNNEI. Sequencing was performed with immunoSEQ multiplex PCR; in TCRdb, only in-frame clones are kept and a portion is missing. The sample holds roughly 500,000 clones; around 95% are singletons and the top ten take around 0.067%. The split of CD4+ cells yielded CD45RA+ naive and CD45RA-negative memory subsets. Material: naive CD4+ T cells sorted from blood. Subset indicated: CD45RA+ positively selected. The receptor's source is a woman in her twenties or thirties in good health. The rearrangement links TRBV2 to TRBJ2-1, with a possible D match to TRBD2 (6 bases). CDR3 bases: TGTGCCAGCAGGAGGGACTCCCAGTATGAGCAGTTCTTC. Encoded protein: CASRRDSQYEQFF.